A selection of T cell receptor beta chains follows, all from one sample in a study of blood T cell repertoires in COVID-19. Data came from immunoSEQ multiplex PCR; TCRdb stores just in-frame clones and leaves some out. The top ten clones hold around 18% of a sample with 200,000 to 250,000 clones, approximately 81% of them seen once. Sequenced: peripheral blood. These receptors came from a woman older than 75 with active or convalescent COVID-19. Each CDR3 is given with its conserved first and last residue. A D gene is named only where the DNA matches it firmly. Some rows have no size entry. The others give once, few or many, or a class for an expanded clone.

d_call,j_call,clone_size,v_call,cdr3_nt,cdr3_aa
-,TRBJ2-4,-,TRBV6-2/TRBV6-3,TGTGCCAGCAGTTTGTTTGCCGGTGCCAAAAACATTCAGTACTTC,CASSLFAGAKNIQYF
-,TRBJ1-4,-,TRBV5-1,TGCGCCAGCAGCTTGACAGGGACTAATGAAAAACTGTTTTTT,CASSLTGTNEKLFF
-,TRBJ2-2,-,TRBV11-3,TGTGCCAGCAGCCCCCGACTGACTCCCACCGGGGAGCTGTTTTTT,CASSPRLTPTGELFF
-,TRBJ1-3,-,TRBV19,TGTGCCAGTAGTATGTCGAGGGCTTCCTCTGGAAACACCATATATTTT,CASSMSRASSGNTIYF
-,TRBJ2-2,-,TRBV7-9,TGTGCCAGCAGTTCAACTGCCGGGACAACCACCGGGGAGCTGTTTTTT,CASSSTAGTTTGELFF
TRBD2,TRBJ2-5,-,TRBV28,TGTGCCACCGCTACGGTAGCGGGGGCCCGGGAGACCCAGTACTTC,CATATVAGARETQYF
TRBD1,TRBJ2-2,-,TRBV24-1,TGTGCCACCAGGAAGACAGGGGAGTCCGGGGAGCTGTTTTTT,CATRKTGESGELFF
-,TRBJ2-3,-,TRBV7-2,TGTGCCAGCAGGACTAGAGGCACAGATACGCAGTATTTT,CASRTRGTDTQYF
TRBD2,TRBJ2-1,-,TRBV19,TGTGCCAGTAGTGTGGGACTAGCCGGCTACAATGAGCAGTTCTTC,CASSVGLAGYNEQFF
TRBD1,TRBJ2-3,-,TRBV7-9,TGTGCCGCGGCTGACAGGGCGGGCACAGATACGCAGTATTTT,CAAADRAGTDTQYF
-,TRBJ1-5,-,TRBV6-1,TGTGCCAGCAGTGAAGGACAGAATAGCAATCAGCCCCAGCATTTT,CASSEGQNSNQPQHF
TRBD1,TRBJ1-2,-,TRBV6-2/TRBV6-3,TGTGCCAGCAGTCCCGACAGGGGGTATGGCTACACCTTC,CASSPDRGYGYTF
-,TRBJ2-5,few,TRBV5-8,TGTGCCAGCAGCTTGCGGGAGACCCAGTACTTC,CASSLRETQYF
TRBD1,TRBJ1-4,-,TRBV9,TGTGCCAGCAGCCCGCGGACAGGGGGTATTGAAAAACTGTTTTTT,CASSPRTGGIEKLFF
-,TRBJ2-1,once,TRBV5-1,TGCGCCAGCAGCCCCCGGGGGGCCAATTCCTACAATGAGCAGTTCTTC,CASSPRGANSYNEQFF
-,TRBJ1-2,few,TRBV7-2,TGTGCCAGCAGCTTAGAGGTTCAGGCAGGGGTTCGCTACACCTTC,CASSLEVQAGVRYTF
TRBD2,TRBJ2-3,-,TRBV18,TGTGCCAGCTCACCACTAGCGGGGGGGCCTGGTGGGTCAGATACGCAGTATTTT,CASSPLAGGPGGSDTQYF
-,TRBJ1-2,few,TRBV7-2,TGTGCCAGCAGCTCCACAGGGTTGGGCTACACCTTC,CASSSTGLGYTF
TRBD2,TRBJ2-7,-,TRBV28,TGTGCCAGCAGTTCCCCCGCTAGCGGGAGTAGGTACGAGCAGTACTTC,CASSSPASGSRYEQYF
-,TRBJ2-7,-,TRBV5-4,TGTGCCAGCAGCCGGCCCGCGGTCCCCTACGAGCAGTACTTC,CASSRPAVPYEQYF
TRBD2,TRBJ2-2,few,TRBV7-9,TGTGCCAGCAGCTTAGCTAGCGGGAGGGGATCCGGGGAGCTGTTTTTT,CASSLASGRGSGELFF
TRBD2,TRBJ2-7,-,TRBV2,TGTGCCAGCAAAGGGACTAGCGCGAGCTCCTACGAGCAGTACTTC,CASKGTSASSYEQYF
-,TRBJ2-2,-,TRBV29-1,TGCAGCGTTGGGTCAGGGACCGGGGAGCTGTTTTTT,CSVGSGTGELFF
TRBD1,TRBJ2-5,-,TRBV28,TGTGCCAGCACCGGGACAGGGGGCGGTGGAGTTCCGGAGACCCAGTACTTC,CASTGTGGGGVPETQYF
-,TRBJ2-3,-,TRBV12-3/TRBV12-4,TGTGCCAGCAGTGGTACTCCCGCCGGTACGCAGTATTTT,CASSGTPAGTQYF
-,TRBJ1-2,few,TRBV6-1,TGTGCCAGCAGTGAAGGACAGGCCTATGGCTACACCTTC,CASSEGQAYGYTF
TRBD2,TRBJ2-1,-,TRBV5-1,TGCGCCAGCAGCCAATATACTAGCGGGAGGTCTGGGGAGCAGTTCTTC,CASSQYTSGRSGEQFF
TRBD2,TRBJ2-1,-,TRBV7-2,TGTGCCAGCAGCTTTACGCGGGGGAGCTCCTACAATGAGCAGTTCTTC,CASSFTRGSSYNEQFF
TRBD1,TRBJ1-1,-,TRBV6-5,TGTGCCAGCAGTCGAGGACAGGGGCGCAACACTGAAGCTTTCTTT,CASSRGQGRNTEAFF
TRBD2,TRBJ2-1,-,TRBV5-4,TGTGCCAGCAGCCTAGCGGGAGGGCCTCGGCGGTTCTTC,CASSLAGGPRRFF
TRBD1,TRBJ1-2,-,TRBV5-1,TGCGCCAGCAGCTTAGCAGGGGGAATTAACTATGGCTACACCTTC,CASSLAGGINYGYTF
-,TRBJ2-1,-,TRBV27,TGTGCCACGGGTGGGGGCCGGGGTGAGCAGTTCTTC,CATGGGRGEQFF
-,TRBJ2-5,-,TRBV23-1,TGCGCCAGCAGTCACTCAGGGGATTACCAAGAGACCCAGTACTTC,CASSHSGDYQETQYF
TRBD1,TRBJ1-1,-,TRBV12-5,TGTGCTAGTGGGCCCGACAGGGGAATAAGAGCTTTCTTT,CASGPDRGIRAFF
-,TRBJ1-5,-,TRBV27,TGTGCCAGCAGCCCCTTGGAGGCCAATCAGCCCCAGCATTTT,CASSPLEANQPQHF
-,TRBJ2-1,-,TRBV6-5,TGTGCCAGCAGTTTTACGGGGGACAATGAGCAGTTCTTC,CASSFTGDNEQFF
-,TRBJ1-3,-,TRBV9,TGTGCCAGCAGCGTAGACCCGCCACAGGGAACAACTGGAAACACCATATATTTT,CASSVDPPQGTTGNTIYF
-,TRBJ1-2,few,TRBV5-4,TGTGCCAGCAGCCCCCCGGGATCTAACTATGGCTACACCTTC,CASSPPGSNYGYTF
TRBD2,TRBJ2-7,-,TRBV7-2,TGTGCCAGCAGCTTATTAGCGGGGTACGAGCAGTACTTC,CASSLLAGYEQYF
-,TRBJ1-3,few,TRBV7-6,TGTGCCAGCAGCGACCAGGGTACCTCTGGAAACACCATATATTTT,CASSDQGTSGNTIYF
TRBD1,TRBJ1-5,-,TRBV7-2,TGTGCCAGCAGCTTAGGGACCGGGACAGGGGCTCAGCCCCAGCATTTT,CASSLGTGTGAQPQHF
TRBD2,TRBJ2-1,-,TRBV5-4,TGTGCCAGCAGCTTCCGAACTAGCGGGTTTTCCTACAATGAGCAGTTCTTC,CASSFRTSGFSYNEQFF
-,TRBJ2-7,-,TRBV5-1,TGCGCCAGCAGCTCTCTAAGCTCCTACGAGCAGTACTTC,CASSSLSSYEQYF
TRBD1,TRBJ2-7,-,TRBV6-5,TGTGCCAGCAGCCAACGGGACAGGGCCCACGAGCAGTACTTC,CASSQRDRAHEQYF
-,TRBJ2-2,-,TRBV5-5,TGTGCCAGCAGCGTAGGGGGGAACACCGGGGAGCTGTTTTTT,CASSVGGNTGELFF
-,TRBJ1-1,-,TRBV20-1,TGCAGTGCTAGGGTTGGCGGGGCAGCTTTCTTT,CSARVGGAAFF
TRBD2,TRBJ2-3,-,TRBV6-2/TRBV6-3,TGTGCCAGCAGTCCACGGACTAGCGGGGGGAGAGATACGCAGTATTTT,CASSPRTSGGRDTQYF
-,TRBJ2-1,-,TRBV7-2,TGTGCCAGCAGGGAGGCAGGAGAGGGAAATGAGCAGTTCTTC,CASREAGEGNEQFF
TRBD1,TRBJ1-1,-,TRBV3-1/TRBV3-2,TGTGCCAGCAGCCAAGGGACAGGGGGAGGCACTGAAGCTTTCTTT,CASSQGTGGGTEAFF
-,TRBJ2-7,-,TRBV6-6,TGTGCCAGCAGAACCATCGACAGGCGAGGAGGCGAGCAGTACTTC,CASRTIDRRGGEQYF
TRBD1,TRBJ2-2,-,TRBV19,TGTGCCGGCGGGGCAGGGGGCCCCGGGGAGCTGTTTTTT,CAGGAGGPGELFF
TRBD1,TRBJ2-5,-,TRBV28,TGTGCCAGCAGCCGTCCGACAGGGATCCAAGAGACCCAGTACTTC,CASSRPTGIQETQYF
-,TRBJ2-7,-,TRBV7-2,TGTGCCAGCAGCTCACAGGACAGCTACGAGCAGTACTTC,CASSSQDSYEQYF
-,TRBJ1-4,once,TRBV5-1,TGCGCCAGCAGCTTGACAGGGATCGAAAAACTGTTTTTT,CASSLTGIEKLFF
TRBD2,TRBJ2-7,-,TRBV5-1,TGCGCCAGCAGCCTCTCTCGGCTAGCGGGGGACGAGCAGTACTTC,CASSLSRLAGDEQYF
TRBD1,TRBJ1-1,-,TRBV2,TGTGCCAGCAGACCTCCGACAGGGCGCACTGAAGCTTTCTTT,CASRPPTGRTEAFF
-,TRBJ2-3,-,TRBV6-2/TRBV6-3,TGTGCCAGCAGTTTCCTTAGCACAGATACGCAGTATTTT,CASSFLSTDTQYF
TRBD1,TRBJ1-5,-,TRBV27,TGTGCCAGCAGGGACAGGGGGTCTTCTAGTAATCAGCCCCAGCATTTT,CASRDRGSSSNQPQHF
-,TRBJ2-2,few,TRBV5-1,TGCGCCAGCAGCTTGTGGCCAGGGGAAAACACCGGGGAGCTGTTTTTT,CASSLWPGENTGELFF